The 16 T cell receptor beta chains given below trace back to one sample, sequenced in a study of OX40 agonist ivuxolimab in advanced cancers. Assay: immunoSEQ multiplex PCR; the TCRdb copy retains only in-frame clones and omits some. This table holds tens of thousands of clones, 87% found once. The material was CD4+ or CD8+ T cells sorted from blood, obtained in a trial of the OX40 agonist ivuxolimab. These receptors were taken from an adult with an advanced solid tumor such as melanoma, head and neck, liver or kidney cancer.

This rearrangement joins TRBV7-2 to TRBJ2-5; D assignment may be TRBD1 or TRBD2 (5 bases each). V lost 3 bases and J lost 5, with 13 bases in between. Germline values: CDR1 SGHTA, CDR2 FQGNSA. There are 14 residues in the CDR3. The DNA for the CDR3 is TGTGCCAGCAGCTTCCAGGACGGGGCCGAGACCCAGTACTTC. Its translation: CASSFQDGAETQYF.

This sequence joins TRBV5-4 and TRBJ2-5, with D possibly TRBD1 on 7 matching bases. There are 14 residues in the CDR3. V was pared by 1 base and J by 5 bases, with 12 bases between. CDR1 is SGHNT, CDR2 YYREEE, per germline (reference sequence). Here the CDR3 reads CASSLWAGGETQYF. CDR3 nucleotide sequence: TGTGCCAGCAGCTTGTGGGCAGGGGGGGAGACCCAGTACTTC.

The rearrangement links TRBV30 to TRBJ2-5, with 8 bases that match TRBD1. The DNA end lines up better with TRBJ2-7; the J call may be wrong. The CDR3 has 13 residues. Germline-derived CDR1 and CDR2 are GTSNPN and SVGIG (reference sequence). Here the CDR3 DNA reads TGTGCCTGGACCCGGGACAGGCCCTACGAGCAGTACTTC. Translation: CAWTRDRPYEQYF.

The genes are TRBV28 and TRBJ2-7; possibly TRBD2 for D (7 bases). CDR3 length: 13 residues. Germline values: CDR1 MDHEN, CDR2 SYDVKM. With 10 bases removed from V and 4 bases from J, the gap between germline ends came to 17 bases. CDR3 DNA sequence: TGTGCCACCTACGGTGGGGGGGCATACGAGCAGTACTTC. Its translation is CATYGGGAYEQYF.

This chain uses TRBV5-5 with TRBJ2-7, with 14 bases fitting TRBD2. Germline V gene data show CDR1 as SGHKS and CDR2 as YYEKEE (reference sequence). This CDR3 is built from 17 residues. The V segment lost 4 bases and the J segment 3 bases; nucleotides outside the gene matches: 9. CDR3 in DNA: TGTGCCAGCAGCCCTGGAGGGACTAGCGGGAGAATCTACGAGCAGTACTTC. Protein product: CASSPGGTSGRIYEQYF.

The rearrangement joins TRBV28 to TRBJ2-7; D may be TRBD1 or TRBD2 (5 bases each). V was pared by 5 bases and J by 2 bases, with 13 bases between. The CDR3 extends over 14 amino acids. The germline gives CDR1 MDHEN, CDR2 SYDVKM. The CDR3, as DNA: TGTGCCAGCAGTACTCGGGACGGAACCTACGAGCAGTACTTC. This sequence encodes CASSTRDGTYEQYF.

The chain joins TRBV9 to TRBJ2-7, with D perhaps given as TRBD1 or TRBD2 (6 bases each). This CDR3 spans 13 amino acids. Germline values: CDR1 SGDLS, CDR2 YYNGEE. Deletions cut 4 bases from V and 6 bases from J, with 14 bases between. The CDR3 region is CASSFRGALEQYF. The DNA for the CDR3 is TGTGCCAGCAGCTTTAGGGGGGCACTCGAGCAGTACTTC.

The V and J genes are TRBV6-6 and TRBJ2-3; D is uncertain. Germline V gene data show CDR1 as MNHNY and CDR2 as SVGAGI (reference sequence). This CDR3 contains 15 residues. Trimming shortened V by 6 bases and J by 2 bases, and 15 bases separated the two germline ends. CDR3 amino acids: CASRRDRPNTDTQYF. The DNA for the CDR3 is TGTGCCAGCAGGAGAGACCGTCCTAACACAGATACGCAGTATTTT.

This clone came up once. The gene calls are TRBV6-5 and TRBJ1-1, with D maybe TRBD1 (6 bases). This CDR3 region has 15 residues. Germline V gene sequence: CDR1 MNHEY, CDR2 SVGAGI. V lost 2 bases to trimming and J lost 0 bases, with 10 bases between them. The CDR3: CASSYGQGMNTEAFF. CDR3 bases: TGTGCCAGCAGTTACGGGCAGGGGATGAACACTGAAGCTTTCTTT.

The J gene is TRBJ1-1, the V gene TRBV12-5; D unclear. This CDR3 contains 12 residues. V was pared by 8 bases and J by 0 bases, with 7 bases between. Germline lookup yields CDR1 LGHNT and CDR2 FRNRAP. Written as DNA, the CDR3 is TGTGCTAGTTCACAATTGAACACTGAAGCTTTCTTT. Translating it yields CASSQLNTEAFF.

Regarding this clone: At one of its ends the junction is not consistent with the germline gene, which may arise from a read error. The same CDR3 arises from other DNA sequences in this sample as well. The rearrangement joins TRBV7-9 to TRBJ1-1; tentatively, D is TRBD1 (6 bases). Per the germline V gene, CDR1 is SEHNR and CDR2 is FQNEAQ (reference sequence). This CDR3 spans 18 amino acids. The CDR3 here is CASSQPGGGGLMNTEAFF. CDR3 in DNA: TGTGCTAGCAGCCAACCTGGTGGGGGGGGCTTAATGAACACTGAAGCTTTCTTT.

CDR3 protein: CAGRSSGANVLTF. Here the CDR3 DNA reads TGTGCCGGGCGGAGCTCTGGGGCCAACGTCCTGACTTTC. V gene TRBV19 combines with J gene TRBJ2-6; no definite D call. With 11 bases removed from V and 0 bases from J, the gap between germline ends came to 8 bases. Germline V gene sequence: CDR1 LNHDA, CDR2 SQIVND (reference sequence). The CDR3 length is 13 residues.

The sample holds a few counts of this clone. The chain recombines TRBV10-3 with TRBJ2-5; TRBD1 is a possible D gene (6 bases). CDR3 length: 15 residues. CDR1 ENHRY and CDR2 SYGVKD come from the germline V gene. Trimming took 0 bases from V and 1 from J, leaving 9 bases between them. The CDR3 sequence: CAISESGGGQETQYF. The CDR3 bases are TGTGCCATCAGTGAGTCTGGGGGCGGCCAAGAGACCCAGTACTTC.

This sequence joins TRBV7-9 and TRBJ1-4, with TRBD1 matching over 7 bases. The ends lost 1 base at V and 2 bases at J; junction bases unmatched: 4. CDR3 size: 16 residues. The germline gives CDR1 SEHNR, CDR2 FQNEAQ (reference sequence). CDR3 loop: CASSLGGTVTNEKLFF. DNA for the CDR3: TGTGCCAGCAGCTTAGGTGGGACAGTCACTAATGAAAAACTGTTTTTT.

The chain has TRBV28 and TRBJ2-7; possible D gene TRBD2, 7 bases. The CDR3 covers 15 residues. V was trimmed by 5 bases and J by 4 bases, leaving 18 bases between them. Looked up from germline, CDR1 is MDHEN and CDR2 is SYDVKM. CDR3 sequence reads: CASSGARGGVYEQYF. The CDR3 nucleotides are TGTGCCAGCAGTGGGGCGAGGGGGGGCGTTTACGAGCAGTACTTC. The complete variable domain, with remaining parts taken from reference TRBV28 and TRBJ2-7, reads DVKVTQSSRYLVKRTGEKVFLECVQDMDHENMFWYRQDPGLGLRLIYFSYDVKMKEKGDIPEGYSVSREKKERFSLILESASTNQTSMYLCASSGARGGVYEQYFGPGTRLTVT.

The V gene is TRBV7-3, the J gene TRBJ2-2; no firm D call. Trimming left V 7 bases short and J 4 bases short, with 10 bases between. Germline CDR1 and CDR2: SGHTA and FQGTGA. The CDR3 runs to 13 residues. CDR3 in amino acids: CASKTKSTGELFF. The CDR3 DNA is TGTGCCAGCAAGACCAAAAGCACCGGGGAGCTGTTTTTT.